Listed here are 18 T cell receptor beta chains from one sample, sequenced in a study of T-cell memory formation after mild COVID-19. TCRdb redid the calling of the 5' RACE reads with MiXCR, one entry per CDR3 protein. The sample carries about 55,000 distinct CDR3 sequences, more than 8% recorded once. The source material was PBMCs or a T cell subset sorted from them (not recorded which). Receptor source: a man between 18 and 29 years old who had mild COVID-19 (a few samples of this study predate the infection). Cell type and time point are not known.

This clonotype is labeled medium-sized. The chain is built from TRBV6-5 and TRBJ2-3, with TRBD2 identical over 11 bases. The length of the CDR3 is 19 residues. J gave up 2 bases and V 0 bases, and 10 bases lay outside the gene matches. Germline loops: CDR1 MNHEY, CDR2 SVGAGI. The CDR3 here is CASSYSIPTSGGLTDTQYF. The CDR3 DNA is TGTGCCAGCAGTTACTCGATCCCCACTAGCGGGGGCCTCACAGATACGCAGTATTTT.

This clonotype was counted ten times or more. This chain uses TRBV5-4 with TRBJ2-1; D is ambiguous. Trimming shortened V by 5 bases and J by 0 bases, and 12 bases separated the two germline ends. The CDR3 sequence is 15 residues long. Germline CDR1 reads SGHNT; CDR2 reads YYREEE (reference sequence). The CDR3 loop is CASSVSSSSYNEQFF. DNA for the CDR3: TGTGCCAGCAGTGTCTCATCGAGCTCCTACAATGAGCAGTTCTTC.

This clonotype was observed a few times. The chain has TRBV7-9 and TRBJ2-3; the D is unclear. CDR1 and CDR2 (germline): SEHNR, FQNEAQ (reference sequence). Trimming took 5 bases from V and 2 from J, leaving 14 bases between them. The length of the CDR3 is 15 residues. CDR3 in amino acids: CASSPLLAYTDTQYF. The CDR3 nucleotides are TGTGCCAGCAGCCCCCTATTGGCCTACACAGATACGCAGTATTTT. Supplemented by reference TRBV7-9 and TRBJ2-3, the full variable domain reads DTGVSQNPRHKITKRGQNVTFRCDPISEHNRLYWYRQTLGQGPEFLTYFQNEAQLEKSRLLSDRFSAERPKGSFSTLEIQRTEQGDSAMYLCASSPLLAYTDTQYFGPGTRLTVL.

This clonotype has a count of ten or more. The chain has TRBV7-2 and TRBJ2-5; a possible D gene is TRBD1 (6 bases). Germline CDR1 reads SGHTA; CDR2 reads FQGNSA. The CDR3 is 16 amino acids. V lost 1 base and J 4 bases, leaving 16 bases between the germline ends. The CDR3: CASSLGDRRYTETQYF. CDR3 sequence (DNA): TGTGCCAGCAGCTTAGGTGACAGGAGATACACAGAGACCCAGTACTTC.

This clonotype has just a few counts. This chain joins TRBV6-1 and TRBJ2-5; 8 nucleotides line up with TRBD2. This CDR3 has 13 residues. Trimming removed 8 bases from V and 5 bases from J; junction bases left unmatched: 7. CDR1 is MNHNS and CDR2 is SASEGT in the germline V gene. The CDR3 sequence is CASGPAGAETQYF. In DNA form, the CDR3 reads TGTGCCAGCGGCCCAGCGGGGGCCGAGACCCAGTACTTC.

This clonotype was recorded a few times. The V call is TRBV7-3, the J call TRBJ1-2; TRBD1 is a possible D gene (6 bases). Germline lookup yields CDR1 SGHTA and CDR2 FQGTGA. The CDR3 is made up of 14 amino acids. V was cut by 1 base and J by 8 bases, with 14 bases left in between. DNA of the CDR3: TGTGCCAGCAGCTTAAATGGGGGGGCGGAAGGCTACACCTTC. Amino acids: CASSLNGGAEGYTF.

The chain uses TRBV6-5 and TRBJ1-3; D possibly corresponds to TRBD1 (5 bases). The V end lost 8 bases, the J end lost 0 bases, and 8 bases lay between the germline ends. Germline assignment: CDR1 MNHEY and CDR2 SVGAGI. The CDR3 spans 13 residues. The CDR3 DNA follows: TGTGCCAGCCGGGGGGTCTCTGGAAACACCATATATTTT. The encoded protein is CASRGVSGNTIYF.

This clonotype was recorded a few times. The chain has TRBV4-3 and TRBJ2-3; 8 nucleotides agree with TRBD2. After removal of 2 bases from V and 7 bases from J, the junction contained 5 bases not matched to a gene. CDR1 LGHNA and CDR2 YSLEER come from the germline V gene. The length of the CDR3 is 14 residues. CDR3 nucleotide sequence: TGCGCCAGCAGCCAACAGCGGGGGCAGAATACGCAGTATTTT. Amino acid sequence: CASSQQRGQNTQYF.

This clonotype was seen repeatedly, ten times or more. This chain uses TRBV7-9 with TRBJ2-3; perhaps D is TRBD1 or TRBD2 (5 bases each). CDR1 SEHNR and CDR2 FQNEAQ come from the germline V gene (reference sequence). The ends were cut back, 6 bases at V and 0 bases at J, with 10 bases in the middle. The CDR3 covers 14 residues. This CDR3 reads CASSPGRSTDTQYF. The CDR3 DNA is TGTGCCAGCAGTCCGGGGCGTAGCACAGATACGCAGTATTTT.

This clonotype was seen only a few times. The rearrangement joins TRBV10-3 to TRBJ2-7, with D perhaps TRBD1 (5 bases). The CDR3 sequence is 13 residues long. Germline V gene lookup returns CDR1 ENHRY and CDR2 SYGVKD. The V end lost 4 bases, the J end lost 5 bases, and 12 bases lay between the germline ends. The CDR3 coding sequence is TGTGCCATCAGTGTCCCAGGGATGGACGAGCAGTACTTC. This sequence encodes CAISVPGMDEQYF.

This clonotype was recorded many times. The DNA of the CDR3 is TGCAGCGTTGAAGGGTTCACTGGCCCAGATACGCAGTATTTT. This sequence encodes CSVEGFTGPDTQYF. This chain connects TRBV29-1 to TRBJ2-3; D gene ambiguous. V lost 1 base and J lost 4, with 12 bases in between. Looked up from germline, CDR1 is SQVTM and CDR2 is ANQGSEA. CDR3 length: 14 residues.

This sequence joins TRBV7-2 and TRBJ1-2, with no clear D. Germline CDR1 and CDR2: SGHTA and FQGNSA. The ends were cut back, 4 bases at V and 7 bases at J, with 13 bases in the middle. The length of the CDR3 is 13 residues. The DNA for the CDR3 is TGTGCCAGCAGCTCGTATGTGGGTAGTGGCTACACCTTC. It codes for CASSSYVGSGYTF.

The V call is TRBV9, the J call TRBJ2-3; TRBD2 might be the D (5 bases). This CDR3 comprises 14 residues. Germline V CDR1 and CDR2: SGDLS, YYNGEE. The germline V and J ends were trimmed by 0 bases and 4 bases, with 9 bases remaining between them. CDR3: CASSVANGADTQYF. The DNA for the CDR3 is TGTGCCAGCAGCGTAGCTAACGGGGCAGATACGCAGTATTTT.

This clonotype was observed a handful of times. V gene TRBV7-2 combines with J gene TRBJ1-2; no clear D gene. The germline gives CDR1 SGHTA, CDR2 FQGNSA. Trimming stripped 3 bases from V and 5 bases from J, with 19 bases between. The CDR3 extends over 16 amino acids. The CDR3 is CASSFTVNPDSYGYTF. DNA of the CDR3: TGTGCCAGCAGCTTTACCGTTAACCCAGATTCATATGGCTACACCTTC.

The table lists this clonotype with a few counts. The chain carries TRBV28 and TRBJ1-6; no clear D. The length of the CDR3 is 13 residues. Germline-derived CDR1 and CDR2 are MDHEN and SYDVKM. The ends were cut back, 6 bases at V and 4 bases at J, with 7 bases in the middle. CDR3 in DNA: TGTGCCAGCAGGGGCGATTATAATTCACCCCTCCACTTT. Its translation is CASRGDYNSPLHF.

The chain joins TRBV5-1 to TRBJ1-2, with 11 bases that match TRBD1. The CDR3 has 15 amino acids. Germline-derived CDR1 and CDR2 are SGHRS and YFSETQ. The trim removed 4 bases at V and 8 bases at J, leaving 10 bases unmatched. This CDR3 reads CASSRTGGEWDGYTF. The DNA for the CDR3 is TGCGCCAGCAGCCGGACAGGGGGCGAGTGGGACGGCTACACCTTC.

This clonotype has more than one count but fewer than ten. V usage is TRBV9 and J usage is TRBJ1-2; D unresolved. CDR1 is SGDLS and CDR2 is YYNGEE in the germline V gene. Trimming took 3 bases from V and 2 from J, leaving 2 bases between them. The CDR3 has 11 amino acids. The chain's CDR3 is CASSDNYGYTF. As DNA, the CDR3 is TGTGCCAGCAGCGACAACTATGGCTACACCTTC.

The chain employs TRBV5-1 and TRBJ2-5, with 7 bases fitting TRBD1. Germline V gene data show CDR1 as SGHRS and CDR2 as YFSETQ. Trimming at V came to 3 bases and at J to 5 bases, leaving 7 bases not matched to a gene. The CDR3 extends over 14 amino acids. CDR3 DNA: TGCGCCAGCAGCTCGGGACAGAGGGTGGAGACCCAGTACTTC. Translating gives CASSSGQRVETQYF.